This T cell receptor (beta chain) comes out of a study of T cell responses to AZD1222 COVID-19 vaccine. The assay was immunoSEQ multiplex PCR, and TCRdb's table has in-frame clones only and misses some. Among about 100,000 clones listed, about 90% were seen once. This clone was observed a single time. The length of the CDR3 is 12 residues. Trimming removed 8 bases from V and 6 bases from J; junction bases left unmatched: 2. The germline V gene has CDR1 SEHNR and CDR2 FQNEAQ (reference sequence). The chain employs TRBV7-9 and TRBJ2-7; TRBD2 matches at 12 bases. Sequenced here: peripheral blood, sampled on day 0 of AZD1222 vaccination. The sequence derives from an adult in good health. Here the CDR3 reads CASGLAGLEQYF. CDR3 DNA sequence: TGTGCCAGCGGACTAGCGGGGCTCGAGCAGTACTTC.